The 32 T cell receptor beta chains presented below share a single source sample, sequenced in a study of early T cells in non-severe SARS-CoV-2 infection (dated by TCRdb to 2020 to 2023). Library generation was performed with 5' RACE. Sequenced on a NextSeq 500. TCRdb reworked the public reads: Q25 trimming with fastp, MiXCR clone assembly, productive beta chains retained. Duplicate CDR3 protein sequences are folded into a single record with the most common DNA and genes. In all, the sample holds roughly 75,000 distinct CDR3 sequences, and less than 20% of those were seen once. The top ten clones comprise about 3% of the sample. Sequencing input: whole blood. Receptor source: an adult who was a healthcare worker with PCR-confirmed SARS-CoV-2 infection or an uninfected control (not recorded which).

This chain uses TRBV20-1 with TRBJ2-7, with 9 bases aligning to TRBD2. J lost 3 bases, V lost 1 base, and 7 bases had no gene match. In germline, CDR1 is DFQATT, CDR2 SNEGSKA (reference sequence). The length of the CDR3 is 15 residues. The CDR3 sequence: CSARGVSSGDYEQYF. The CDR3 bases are TGCAGTGCTAGAGGGGTGTCTAGCGGGGACTACGAGCAGTACTTC.

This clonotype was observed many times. This chain's CDR3 is CSAQDRVYAEAFF. CDR3 sequence (DNA): TGCAGTGCTCAGGACAGGGTTTACGCTGAAGCTTTCTTT. The chain combines TRBV20-1 with TRBJ1-1; 8 bases agree with TRBD1. This CDR3 spans 13 amino acids. Germline V CDR1 and CDR2: DFQATT, SNEGSKA (reference sequence). V lost 5 bases to trimming and J lost 6 bases; unmatched junction nucleotides: 8.

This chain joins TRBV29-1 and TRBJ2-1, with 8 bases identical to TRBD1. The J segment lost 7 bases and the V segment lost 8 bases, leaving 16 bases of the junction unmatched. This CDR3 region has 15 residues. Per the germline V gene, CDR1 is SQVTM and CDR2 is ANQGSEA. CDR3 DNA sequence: TGCAGCACTACGTCTGGACAGGGCATCTGGAATGAGCAGTTCTTC. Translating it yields CSTTSGQGIWNEQFF.

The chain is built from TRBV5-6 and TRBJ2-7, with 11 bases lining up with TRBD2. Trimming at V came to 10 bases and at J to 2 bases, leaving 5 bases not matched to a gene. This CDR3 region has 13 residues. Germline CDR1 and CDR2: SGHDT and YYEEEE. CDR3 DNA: TGTGCCGGCGGGACTAGCGGAACCTACGAGCAGTACTTC. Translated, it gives CAGGTSGTYEQYF.

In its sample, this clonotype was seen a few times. The CDR3 nucleotides are TGTGCCAGCAGCTTGGGACAGATGAACACTGAAGCTTTCTTT. Amino acid sequence: CASSLGQMNTEAFF. The V call is TRBV5-4, the J call TRBJ1-1; a possible D gene is TRBD1 (5 bases). CDR1 is SGHNT, CDR2 YYREEE, per germline (reference sequence). Trimming took 0 bases from V and 0 from J, leaving 6 bases between them. The CDR3 is made up of 14 amino acids.

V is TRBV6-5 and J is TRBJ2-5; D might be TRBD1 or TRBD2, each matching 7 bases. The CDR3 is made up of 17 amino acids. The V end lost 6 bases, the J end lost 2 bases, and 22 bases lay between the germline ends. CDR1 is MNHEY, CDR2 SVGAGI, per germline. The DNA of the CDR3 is TGTGCCAGCAGGTTACGATGGGGGAGGGGGCGGCAAGAGACCCAGTACTTC. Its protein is CASRLRWGRGRQETQYF.

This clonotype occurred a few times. CDR3 sequence: CASSWRSEAFF. CDR3 DNA sequence: TGTGCCAGCAGTTGGAGGTCTGAAGCTTTCTTT. The chain recombines TRBV5-6 with TRBJ1-1, with D uncertain. Trimming cost V 5 bases and J 6 bases, with 8 bases left between them. The CDR3 runs to 11 residues. Germline lookup yields CDR1 SGHDT and CDR2 YYEEEE.

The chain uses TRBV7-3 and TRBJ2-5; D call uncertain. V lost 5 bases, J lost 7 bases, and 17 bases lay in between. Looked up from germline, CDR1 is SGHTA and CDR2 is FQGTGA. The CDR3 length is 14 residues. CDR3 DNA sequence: TGTGCCAGCAGCACCAGAGGTCCTGGAGCGACCCAGTACTTC. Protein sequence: CASSTRGPGATQYF.

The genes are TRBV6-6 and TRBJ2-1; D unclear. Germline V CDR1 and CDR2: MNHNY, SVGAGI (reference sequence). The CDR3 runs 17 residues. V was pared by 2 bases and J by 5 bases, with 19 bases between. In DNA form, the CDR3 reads TGTGCCAGCAGTTACCCACGAAATCTAAAGGGCGACAATGAGCAGTTCTTC. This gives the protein CASSYPRNLKGDNEQFF.

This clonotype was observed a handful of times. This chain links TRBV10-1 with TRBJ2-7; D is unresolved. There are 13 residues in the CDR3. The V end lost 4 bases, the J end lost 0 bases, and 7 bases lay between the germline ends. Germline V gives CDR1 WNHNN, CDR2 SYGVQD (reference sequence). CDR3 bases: TGCGCCAGCAGTGCAGCGCTCTCCTACGAGCAGTACTTC. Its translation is CASSAALSYEQYF.

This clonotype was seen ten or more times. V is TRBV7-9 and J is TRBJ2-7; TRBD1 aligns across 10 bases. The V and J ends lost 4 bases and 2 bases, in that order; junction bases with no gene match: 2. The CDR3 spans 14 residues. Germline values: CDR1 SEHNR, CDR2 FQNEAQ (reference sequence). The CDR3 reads CASSSGTGAYEQYF. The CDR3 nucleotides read TGTGCCAGCAGCTCCGGGACAGGGGCCTACGAGCAGTACTTC.

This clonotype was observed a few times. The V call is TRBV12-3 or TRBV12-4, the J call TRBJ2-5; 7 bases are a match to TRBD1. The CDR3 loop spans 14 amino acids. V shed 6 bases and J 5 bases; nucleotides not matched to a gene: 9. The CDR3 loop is CASRGTVSLETQYF. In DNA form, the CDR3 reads TGTGCCAGCAGGGGGACAGTTTCTCTGGAGACCCAGTACTTC.

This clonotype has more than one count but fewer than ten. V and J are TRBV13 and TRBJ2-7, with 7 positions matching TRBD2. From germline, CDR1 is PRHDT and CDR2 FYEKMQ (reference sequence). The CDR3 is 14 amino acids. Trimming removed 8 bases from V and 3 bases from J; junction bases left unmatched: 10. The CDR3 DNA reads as TGTGCCAGCGGCAGCGGGACCTCCTTCTACGAGCAGTACTTC. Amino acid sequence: CASGSGTSFYEQYF.

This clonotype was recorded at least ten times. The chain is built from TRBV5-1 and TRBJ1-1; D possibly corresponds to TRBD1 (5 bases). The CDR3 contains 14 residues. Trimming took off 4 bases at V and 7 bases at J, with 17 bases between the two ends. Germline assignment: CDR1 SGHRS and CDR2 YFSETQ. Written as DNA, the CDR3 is TGCGCCAGCAGCATCCCACGACAGTCGAGTGAAGCTTTCTTT. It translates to CASSIPRQSSEAFF. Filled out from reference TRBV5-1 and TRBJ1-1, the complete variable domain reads KAGVTQTPRYLIKTRGQQVTLSCSPISGHRSVSWYQQTPGQGLQFLFEYFSETQRNKGNFPGRFSGRQFSNSRSEMNVSTLELGDSALYLCASSIPRQSSEAFFGQGTRLTVV.

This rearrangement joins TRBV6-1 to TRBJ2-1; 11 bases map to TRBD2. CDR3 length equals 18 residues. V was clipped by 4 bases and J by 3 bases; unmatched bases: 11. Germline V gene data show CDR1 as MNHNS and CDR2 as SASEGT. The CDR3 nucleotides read TGTGCCAGCAGTGCCCATCGACTAGCGGGGAGGGACTACAATGAGCAGTTCTTC. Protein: CASSAHRLAGRDYNEQFF.

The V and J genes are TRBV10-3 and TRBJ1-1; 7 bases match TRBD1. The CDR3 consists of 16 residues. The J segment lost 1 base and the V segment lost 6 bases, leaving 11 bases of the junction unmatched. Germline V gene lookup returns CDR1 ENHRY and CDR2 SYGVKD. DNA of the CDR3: TGTGCCATCAGAGGGGACAGAGGAGAAAAGAACACTGAAGCTTTCTTT. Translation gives CAIRGDRGEKNTEAFF.

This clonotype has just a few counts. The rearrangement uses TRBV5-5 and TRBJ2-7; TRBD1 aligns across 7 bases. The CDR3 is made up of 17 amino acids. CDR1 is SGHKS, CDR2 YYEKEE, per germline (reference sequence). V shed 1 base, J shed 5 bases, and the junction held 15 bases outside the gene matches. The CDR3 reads CASSLQGGPFLGDEQYF. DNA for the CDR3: TGTGCCAGCAGCTTGCAAGGGGGCCCATTCTTGGGAGACGAGCAGTACTTC. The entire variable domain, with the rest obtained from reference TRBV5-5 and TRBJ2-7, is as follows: DAGVTQSPTHLIKTRGQQVTLRCSPISGHKSVSWYQQVLGQGPQFIFQYYEKEERGRGNFPDRFSARQFPNYSSELNVNALLLGDSALYLCASSLQGGPFLGDEQYFGPGTRLTVT.

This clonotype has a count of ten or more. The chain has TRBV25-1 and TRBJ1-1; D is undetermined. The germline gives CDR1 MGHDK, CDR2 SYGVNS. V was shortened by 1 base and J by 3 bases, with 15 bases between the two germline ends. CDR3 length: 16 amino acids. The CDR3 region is CASSESGSLAYTEAFF. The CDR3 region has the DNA TGTGCCAGCAGTGAATCAGGATCCTTAGCTTACACTGAAGCTTTCTTT.

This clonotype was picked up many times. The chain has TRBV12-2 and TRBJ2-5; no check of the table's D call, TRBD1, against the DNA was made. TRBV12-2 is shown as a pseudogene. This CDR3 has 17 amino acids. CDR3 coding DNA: TGTGCAAGTCGCTTATCTATACAGGGACCAAACCAAGAGACCCAGTACTTC. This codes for CASRLSIQGPNQETQYF.

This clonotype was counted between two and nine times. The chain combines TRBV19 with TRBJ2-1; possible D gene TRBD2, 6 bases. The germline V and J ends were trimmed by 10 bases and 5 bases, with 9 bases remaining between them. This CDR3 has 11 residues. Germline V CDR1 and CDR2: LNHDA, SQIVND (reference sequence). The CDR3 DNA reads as TGTGCCACTAGCGATCACAATGAGCAGTTCTTC. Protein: CATSDHNEQFF.

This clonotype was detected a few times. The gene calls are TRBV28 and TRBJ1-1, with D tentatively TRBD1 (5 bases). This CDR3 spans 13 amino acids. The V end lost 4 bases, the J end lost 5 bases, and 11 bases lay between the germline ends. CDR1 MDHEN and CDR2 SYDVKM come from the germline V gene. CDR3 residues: CASSSSGRTEAFF. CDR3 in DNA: TGTGCCAGCAGTTCTTCAGGGAGGACTGAAGCTTTCTTT.

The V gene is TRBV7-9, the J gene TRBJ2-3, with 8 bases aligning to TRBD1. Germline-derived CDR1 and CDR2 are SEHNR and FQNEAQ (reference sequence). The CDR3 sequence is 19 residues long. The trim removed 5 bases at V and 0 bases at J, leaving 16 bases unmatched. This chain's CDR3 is CASSHPLWTGKGSTDTQYF. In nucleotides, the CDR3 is TGTGCCAGCAGCCACCCCTTATGGACAGGGAAGGGGAGCACAGATACGCAGTATTTT.

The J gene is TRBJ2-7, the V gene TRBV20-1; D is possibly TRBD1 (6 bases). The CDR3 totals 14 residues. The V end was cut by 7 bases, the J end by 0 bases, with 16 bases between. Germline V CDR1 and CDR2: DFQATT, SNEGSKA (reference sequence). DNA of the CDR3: TGCAGTGGTTCCCGGGACACTAACTCCTACGAGCAGTACTTC. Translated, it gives CSGSRDTNSYEQYF.

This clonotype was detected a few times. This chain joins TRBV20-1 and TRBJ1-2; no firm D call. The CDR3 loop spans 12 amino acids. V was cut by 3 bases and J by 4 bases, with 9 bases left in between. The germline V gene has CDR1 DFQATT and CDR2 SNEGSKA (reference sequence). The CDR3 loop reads CSASPNGYGYTF. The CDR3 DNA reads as TGCAGTGCTAGTCCGAACGGCTATGGCTACACCTTC.

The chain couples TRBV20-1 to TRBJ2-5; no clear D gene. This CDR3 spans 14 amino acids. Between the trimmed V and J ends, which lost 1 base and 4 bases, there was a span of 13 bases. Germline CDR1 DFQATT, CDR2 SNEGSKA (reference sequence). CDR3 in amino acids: CSARAGADRETQYF. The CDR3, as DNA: TGCAGTGCTAGAGCTGGAGCAGACCGAGAGACCCAGTACTTC.

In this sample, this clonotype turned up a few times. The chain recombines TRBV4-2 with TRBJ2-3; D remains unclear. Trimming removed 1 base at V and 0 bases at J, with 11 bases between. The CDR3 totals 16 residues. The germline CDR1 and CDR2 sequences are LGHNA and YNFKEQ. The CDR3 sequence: CASSQGTTRSTDTQYF. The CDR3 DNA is TGTGCCAGCAGCCAAGGGACCACCCGTAGCACAGATACGCAGTATTTT.

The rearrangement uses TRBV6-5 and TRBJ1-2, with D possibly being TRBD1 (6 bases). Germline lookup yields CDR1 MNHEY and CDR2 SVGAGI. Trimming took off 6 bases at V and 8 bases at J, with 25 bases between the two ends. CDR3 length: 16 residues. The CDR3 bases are TGTGCCAGCAGCCAAGGTTGGAGCAGGGGAATAGGAGGCTACACCTTC. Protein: CASSQGWSRGIGGYTF.

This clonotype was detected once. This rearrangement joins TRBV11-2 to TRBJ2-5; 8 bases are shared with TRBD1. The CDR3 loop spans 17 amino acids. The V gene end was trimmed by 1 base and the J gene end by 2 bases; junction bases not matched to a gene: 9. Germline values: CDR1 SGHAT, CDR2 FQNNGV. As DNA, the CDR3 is TGTGCCAGCAGCTTAGGTCCTTCAGGGGGCTGGCAAGAGACCCAGTACTTC. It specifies CASSLGPSGGWQETQYF.

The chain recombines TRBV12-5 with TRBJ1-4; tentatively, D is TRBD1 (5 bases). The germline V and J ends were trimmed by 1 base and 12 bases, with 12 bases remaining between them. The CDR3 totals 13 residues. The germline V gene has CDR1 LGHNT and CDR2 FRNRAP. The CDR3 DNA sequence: TGTGCTAGTGGTTTGGGCGGGGCGGATCAACTGTTTTTT. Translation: CASGLGGADQLFF.

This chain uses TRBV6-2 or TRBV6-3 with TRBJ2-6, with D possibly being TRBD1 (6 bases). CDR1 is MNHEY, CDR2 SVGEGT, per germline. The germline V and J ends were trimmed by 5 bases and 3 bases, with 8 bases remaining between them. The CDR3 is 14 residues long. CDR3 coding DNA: TGTGCCAGCAGTACAGGGAGTGGGGCCAACGTCCTGACTTTC. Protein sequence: CASSTGSGANVLTF.

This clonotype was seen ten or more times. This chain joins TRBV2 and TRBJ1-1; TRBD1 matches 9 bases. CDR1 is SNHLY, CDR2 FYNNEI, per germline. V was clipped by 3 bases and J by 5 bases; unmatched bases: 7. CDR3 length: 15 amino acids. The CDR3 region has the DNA TGTGCCAGCAGTGACTTAACAGGGGGCGCGACTGAAGCTTTCTTT. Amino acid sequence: CASSDLTGGATEAFF. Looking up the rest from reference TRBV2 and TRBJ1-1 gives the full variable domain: EPEVTQTPSHQVTQMGQEVILRCVPISNHLYFYWYRQILGQKVEFLVSFYNNEISEKSEIFDDQFSVERPDGSNFTLKIRSTKLEDSAMYFCASSDLTGGATEAFFGQGTRLTVV.

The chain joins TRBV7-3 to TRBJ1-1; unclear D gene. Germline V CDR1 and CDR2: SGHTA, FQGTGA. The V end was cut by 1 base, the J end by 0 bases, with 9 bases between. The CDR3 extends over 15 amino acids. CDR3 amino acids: CASSLIPGLNTEAFF. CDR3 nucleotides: TGTGCCAGCAGCTTAATTCCAGGCTTGAACACTGAAGCTTTCTTT. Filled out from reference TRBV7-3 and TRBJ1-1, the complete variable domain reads GAGVSQTPSNKVTEKGKYVELRCDPISGHTALYWYRQSLGQGPEFLIYFQGTGAADDSGLPNDRFFAVRPEGSVSTLKIQRTERGDSAVYLCASSLIPGLNTEAFFGQGTRLTVV.